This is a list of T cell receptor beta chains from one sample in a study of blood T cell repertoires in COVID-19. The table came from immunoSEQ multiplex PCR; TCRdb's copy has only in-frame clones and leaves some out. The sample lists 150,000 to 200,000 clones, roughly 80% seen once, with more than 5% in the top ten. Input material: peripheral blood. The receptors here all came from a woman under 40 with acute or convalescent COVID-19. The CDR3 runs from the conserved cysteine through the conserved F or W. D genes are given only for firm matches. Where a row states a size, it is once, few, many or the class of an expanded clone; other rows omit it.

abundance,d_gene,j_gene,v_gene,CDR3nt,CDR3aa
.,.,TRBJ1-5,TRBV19,TGTGCCAGTAGTATTTTCAGGGATCAGCCCCAGCATTTT,CASSIFRDQPQHF
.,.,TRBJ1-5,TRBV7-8,TGTGCCAGCAGCTCTCGGGACAAAAGCAATCAGCCCCAGCATTTT,CASSSRDKSNQPQHF
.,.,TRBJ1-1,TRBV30,TGTGCCTGGAGTGGTATGAACACTGAAGCTTTCTTT,CAWSGMNTEAFF
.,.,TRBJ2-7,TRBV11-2,TGTGCCAGCAGCCCTCGAGCGACTCTATTGAATTACGAGCAGTACTTC,CASSPRATLLNYEQYF
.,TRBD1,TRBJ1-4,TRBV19,TGTGCCAGCCAGGGGGCGGATGAAAAACTGTTTTTT,CASQGADEKLFF
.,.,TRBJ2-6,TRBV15,TGTGCCACCAGCGGACTGGCAGGGGTCCCCTCTGGGGCCAACGTCCTGACTTTC,CATSGLAGVPSGANVLTF
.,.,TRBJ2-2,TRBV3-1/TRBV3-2,TGTGCCAGCAGTCGGACTGACGGCGGGGAGCTGTTTTTT,CASSRTDGGELFF
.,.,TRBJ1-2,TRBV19,TGTGCCACCGACGACACTGGGGGGGGCTATGGCTACACCTTC,CATDDTGGGYGYTF
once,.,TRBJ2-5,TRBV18,TGTGCCAGCTCACAAAAGGACAGAGAGACCCAGTACTTC,CASSQKDRETQYF
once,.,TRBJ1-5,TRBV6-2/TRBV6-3,TGTGCCAGCAGTTACACTCGAGCGGGGCCCCAGCATTTT,CASSYTRAGPQHF
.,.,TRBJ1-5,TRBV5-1,TGCGCCAGCAGCTTAAAACCCTCTACAGGATTTAGCAATCAGCCCCAGCATTTT,CASSLKPSTGFSNQPQHF
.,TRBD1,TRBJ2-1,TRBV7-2,TGTGCCAGCAGCTTTAGACAGGGGAGGAATGAGCAGTTCTTC,CASSFRQGRNEQFF
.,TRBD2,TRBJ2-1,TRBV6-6,TGTGCCAGCAGTTACAGCTCGGGGGGTGAGCAGTTCTTC,CASSYSSGGEQFF